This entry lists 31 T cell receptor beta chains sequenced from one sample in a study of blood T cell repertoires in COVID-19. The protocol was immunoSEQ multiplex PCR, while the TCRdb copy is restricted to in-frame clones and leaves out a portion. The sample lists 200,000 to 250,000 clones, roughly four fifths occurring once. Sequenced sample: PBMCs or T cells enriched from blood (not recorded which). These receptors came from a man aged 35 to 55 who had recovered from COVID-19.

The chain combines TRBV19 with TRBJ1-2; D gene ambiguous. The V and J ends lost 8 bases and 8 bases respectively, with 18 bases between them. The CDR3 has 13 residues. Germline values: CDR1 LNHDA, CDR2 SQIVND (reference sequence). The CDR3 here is CASQAGSVGGYTF. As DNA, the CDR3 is TGTGCCAGTCAGGCTGGTTCCGTTGGGGGCTACACCTTC. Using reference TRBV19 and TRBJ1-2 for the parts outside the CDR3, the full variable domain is DGGITQSPKYLFRKEGQNVTLSCEQNLNHDAMYWYRQDPGQGLRLIYYSQIVNDFQKGDIAEGYSVSREKKESFPLTVTSAQKNPTAFYLCASQAGSVGGYTFGSGTRLTVV.

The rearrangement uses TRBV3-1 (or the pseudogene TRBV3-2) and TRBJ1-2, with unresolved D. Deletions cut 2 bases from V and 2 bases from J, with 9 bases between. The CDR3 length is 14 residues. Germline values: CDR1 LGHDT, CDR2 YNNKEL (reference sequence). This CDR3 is CASSQNGRNYGYTF. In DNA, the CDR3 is TGTGCCAGCAGCCAAAATGGGAGAAACTATGGCTACACCTTC.

The CDR3 DNA reads as TGTGCCAGCAGCCAAGGAAGGGCAGGGGGCTATGGCTACACCTTC. Its protein product is CASSQGRAGGYGYTF. This chain connects TRBV3-1 (or the pseudogene TRBV3-2) to TRBJ1-2; TRBD1 aligns across 7 bases. The CDR3 contains 15 residues. Looked up from germline, CDR1 is LGHDT and CDR2 is YNNKEL (reference sequence). The junction had 6 bases not matched to a gene; V was cut back by 1 base and J by 4 bases.

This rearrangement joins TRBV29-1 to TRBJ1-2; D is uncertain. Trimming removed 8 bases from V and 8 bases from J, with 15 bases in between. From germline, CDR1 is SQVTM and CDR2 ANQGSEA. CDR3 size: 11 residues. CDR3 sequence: CSLESARGYTF. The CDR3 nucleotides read TGCAGCTTAGAGTCGGCGAGGGGCTACACCTTC.

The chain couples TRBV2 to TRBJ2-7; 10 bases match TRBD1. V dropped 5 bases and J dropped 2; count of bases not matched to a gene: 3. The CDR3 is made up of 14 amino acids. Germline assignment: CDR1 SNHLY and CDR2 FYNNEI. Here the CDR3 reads CASSTGQGTYEQYF. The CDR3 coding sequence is TGTGCCAGCAGTACGGGACAGGGGACCTACGAGCAGTACTTC.

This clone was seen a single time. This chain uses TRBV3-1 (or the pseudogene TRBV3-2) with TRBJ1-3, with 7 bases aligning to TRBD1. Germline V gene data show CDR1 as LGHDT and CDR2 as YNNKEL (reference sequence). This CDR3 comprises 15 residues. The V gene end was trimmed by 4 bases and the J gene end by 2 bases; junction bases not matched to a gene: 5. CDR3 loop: CASSPRQGTGNTIYF. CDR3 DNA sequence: TGTGCCAGCAGCCCGCGACAGGGTACTGGAAACACCATATATTTT.

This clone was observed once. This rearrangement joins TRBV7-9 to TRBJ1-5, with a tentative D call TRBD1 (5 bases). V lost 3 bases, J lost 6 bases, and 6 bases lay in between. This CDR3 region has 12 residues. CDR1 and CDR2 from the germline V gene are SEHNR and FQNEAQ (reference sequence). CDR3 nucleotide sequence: TGTGCCAGCAGCTTTCAGGGTCAGCCCCAGCATTTT. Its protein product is CASSFQGQPQHF.

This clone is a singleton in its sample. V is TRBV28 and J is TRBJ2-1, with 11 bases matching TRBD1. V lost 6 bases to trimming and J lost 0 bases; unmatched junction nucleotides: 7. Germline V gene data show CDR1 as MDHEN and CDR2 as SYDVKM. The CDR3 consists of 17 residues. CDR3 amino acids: CASRGTGGGSSYNEQFF. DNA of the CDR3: TGTGCCAGCAGGGGGACAGGGGGTGGGAGCTCCTACAATGAGCAGTTCTTC.

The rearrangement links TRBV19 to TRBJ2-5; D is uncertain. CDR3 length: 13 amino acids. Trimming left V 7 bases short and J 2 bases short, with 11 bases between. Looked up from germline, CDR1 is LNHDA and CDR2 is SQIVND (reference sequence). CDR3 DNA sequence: TGTGCCAGTACTAACAGATTACAAGAGACCCAGTACTTC. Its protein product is CASTNRLQETQYF.

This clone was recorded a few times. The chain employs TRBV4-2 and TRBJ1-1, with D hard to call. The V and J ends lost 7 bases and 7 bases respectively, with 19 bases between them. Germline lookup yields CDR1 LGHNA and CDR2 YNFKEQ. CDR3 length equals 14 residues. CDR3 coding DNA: TGTGCCAGCACCCTAGGAGGTGTTGTGGGTGAAGCTTTCTTT. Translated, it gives CASTLGGVVGEAFF.

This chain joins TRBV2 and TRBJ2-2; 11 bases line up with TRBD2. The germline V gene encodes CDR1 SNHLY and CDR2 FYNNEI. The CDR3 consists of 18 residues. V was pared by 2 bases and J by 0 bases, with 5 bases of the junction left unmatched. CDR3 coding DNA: TGTGCCAGCAGTGAATTACTAGCGGGGGTCTCGAACACCGGGGAGCTGTTTTTT. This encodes CASSELLAGVSNTGELFF.

The CDR3 is CASSSLAGGNEQFF. CDR3 coding DNA: TGCGCCAGCAGCTCCCTAGCGGGCGGCAATGAGCAGTTCTTC. V is TRBV5-1 and J is TRBJ2-1, with 8 bases matching TRBD2. With V trimmed by 3 bases and J by 6 bases, 5 bases remained unmatched. Per the germline V gene, CDR1 is SGHRS and CDR2 is YFSETQ. The CDR3 has 14 amino acids.

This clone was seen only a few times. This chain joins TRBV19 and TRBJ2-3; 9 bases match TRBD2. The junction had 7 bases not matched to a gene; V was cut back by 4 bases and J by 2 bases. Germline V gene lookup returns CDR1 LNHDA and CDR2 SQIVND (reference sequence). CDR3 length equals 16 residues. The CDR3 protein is CASSTLAGGNTDTQYF. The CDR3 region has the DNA TGTGCCAGTAGTACTTTGGCGGGGGGGAACACAGATACGCAGTATTTT. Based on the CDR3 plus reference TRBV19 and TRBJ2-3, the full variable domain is DGGITQSPKYLFRKEGQNVTLSCEQNLNHDAMYWYRQDPGQGLRLIYYSQIVNDFQKGDIAEGYSVSREKKESFPLTVTSAQKNPTAFYLCASSTLAGGNTDTQYFGPGTRLTVL.

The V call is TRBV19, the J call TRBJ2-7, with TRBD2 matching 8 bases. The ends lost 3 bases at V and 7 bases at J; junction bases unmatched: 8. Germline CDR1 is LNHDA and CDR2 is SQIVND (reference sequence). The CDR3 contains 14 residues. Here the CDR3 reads CASSIGAGGLEQYF. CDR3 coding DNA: TGTGCCAGTAGTATCGGGGCGGGAGGCTTGGAGCAGTACTTC.

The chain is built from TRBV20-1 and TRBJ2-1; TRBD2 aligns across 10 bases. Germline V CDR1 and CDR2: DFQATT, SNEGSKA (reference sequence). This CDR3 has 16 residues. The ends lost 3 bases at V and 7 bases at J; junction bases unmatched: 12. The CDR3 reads CSASPPTSGVTNEQFF. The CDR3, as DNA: TGCAGTGCTAGTCCACCTACTAGCGGGGTAACGAATGAGCAGTTCTTC.

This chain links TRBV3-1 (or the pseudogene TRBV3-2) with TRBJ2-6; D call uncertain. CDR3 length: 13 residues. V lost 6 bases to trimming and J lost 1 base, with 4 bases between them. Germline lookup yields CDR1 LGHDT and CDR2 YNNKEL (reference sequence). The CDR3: CASSLSGANVLTF. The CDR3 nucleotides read TGTGCCAGCAGTTTATCTGGGGCCAACGTCCTGACTTTC.

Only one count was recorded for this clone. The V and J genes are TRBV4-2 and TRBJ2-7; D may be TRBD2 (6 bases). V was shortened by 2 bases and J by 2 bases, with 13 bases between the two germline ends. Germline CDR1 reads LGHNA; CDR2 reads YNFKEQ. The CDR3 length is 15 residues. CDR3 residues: CASSQRSGTAYEQYF. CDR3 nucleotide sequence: TGTGCCAGCAGCCAAAGGTCCGGGACTGCCTACGAGCAGTACTTC.

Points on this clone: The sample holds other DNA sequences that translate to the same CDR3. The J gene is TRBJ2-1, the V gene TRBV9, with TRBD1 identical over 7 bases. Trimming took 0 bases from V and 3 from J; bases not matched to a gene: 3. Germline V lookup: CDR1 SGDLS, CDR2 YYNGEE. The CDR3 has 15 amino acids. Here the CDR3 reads CASSVGSGGYNEQFF. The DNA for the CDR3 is TGTGCCAGCAGCGTAGGGTCAGGGGGCTACAATGAGCAGTTCTTC.

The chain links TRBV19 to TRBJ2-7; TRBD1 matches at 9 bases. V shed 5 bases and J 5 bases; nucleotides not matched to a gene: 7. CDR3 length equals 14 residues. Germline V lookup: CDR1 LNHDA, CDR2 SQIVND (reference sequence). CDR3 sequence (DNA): TGTGCCAGTAGTCTAGGACAGGGGAGAAACGAGCAGTACTTC. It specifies CASSLGQGRNEQYF.

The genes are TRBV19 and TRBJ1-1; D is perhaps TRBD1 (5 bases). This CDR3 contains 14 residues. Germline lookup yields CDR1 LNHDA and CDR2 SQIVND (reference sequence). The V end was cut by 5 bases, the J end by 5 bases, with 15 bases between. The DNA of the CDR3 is TGTGCCAGTAGTTTTCAGGGCGGGGAGACTGAAGCTTTCTTT. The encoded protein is CASSFQGGETEAFF.

CDR3 region: CASSLGRGPSTDTQYF. The CDR3 DNA reads as TGTGCCAGCAGCTTAGGGAGGGGACCTTCCACAGATACGCAGTATTTT. This sequence joins TRBV7-9 and TRBJ2-3; maybe TRBD2 (6 bases). The V end was cut by 1 base, the J end by 2 bases, with 13 bases between. CDR3 length: 16 amino acids. CDR1 SEHNR and CDR2 FQNEAQ come from the germline V gene (reference sequence).

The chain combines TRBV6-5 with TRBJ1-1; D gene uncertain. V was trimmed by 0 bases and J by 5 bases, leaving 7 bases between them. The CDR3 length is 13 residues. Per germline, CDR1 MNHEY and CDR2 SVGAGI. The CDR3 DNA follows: TGTGCCAGCAGTTACTCGGCTTTAACTGAAGCTTTCTTT. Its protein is CASSYSALTEAFF.

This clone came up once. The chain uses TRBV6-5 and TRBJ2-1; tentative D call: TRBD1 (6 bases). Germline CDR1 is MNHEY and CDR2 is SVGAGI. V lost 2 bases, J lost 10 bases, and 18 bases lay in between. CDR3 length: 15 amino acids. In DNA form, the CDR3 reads TGTGCCAGCAGTTACGGTCAGGGGACAACATGGGAGCAGTTCTTC. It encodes CASSYGQGTTWEQFF.

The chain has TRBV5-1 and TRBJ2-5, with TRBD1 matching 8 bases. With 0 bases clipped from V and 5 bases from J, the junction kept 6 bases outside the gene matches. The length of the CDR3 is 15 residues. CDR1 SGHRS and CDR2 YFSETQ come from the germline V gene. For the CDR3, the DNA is TGCGCCAGCAGCTTGGACGCTAGGGACAGGGAGACCCAGTACTTC. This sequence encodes CASSLDARDRETQYF.

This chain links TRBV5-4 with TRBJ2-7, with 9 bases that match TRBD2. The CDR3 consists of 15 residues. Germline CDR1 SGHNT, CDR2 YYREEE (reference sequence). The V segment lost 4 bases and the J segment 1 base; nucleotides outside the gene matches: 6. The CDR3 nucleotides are TGTGCCAGCAGCCCTGGACTAGCGCCTTCCTACGAGCAGTACTTC. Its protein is CASSPGLAPSYEQYF.

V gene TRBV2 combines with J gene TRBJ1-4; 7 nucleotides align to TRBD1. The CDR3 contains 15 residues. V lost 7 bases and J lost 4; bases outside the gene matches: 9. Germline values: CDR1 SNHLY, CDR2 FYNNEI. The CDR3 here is CASIPQGQINEKLFF. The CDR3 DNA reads TGTGCCAGCATCCCCCAGGGACAGATTAATGAAAAACTGTTTTTT.

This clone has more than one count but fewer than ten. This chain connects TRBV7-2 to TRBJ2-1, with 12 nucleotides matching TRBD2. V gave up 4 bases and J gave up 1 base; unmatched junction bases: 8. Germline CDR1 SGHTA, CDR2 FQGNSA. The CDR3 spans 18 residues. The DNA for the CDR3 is TGTGCCAGCAGCTCGGAAACAACTAGCGGGAGGTCCTACAATGAGCAGTTCTTC. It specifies CASSSETTSGRSYNEQFF.

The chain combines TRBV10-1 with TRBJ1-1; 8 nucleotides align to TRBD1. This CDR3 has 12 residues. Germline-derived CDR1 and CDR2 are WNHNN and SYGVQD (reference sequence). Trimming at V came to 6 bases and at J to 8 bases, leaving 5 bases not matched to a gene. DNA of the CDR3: TGCGCCAGCAGCTTTGGACAGGGCGAAGCTTTCTTT. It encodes CASSFGQGEAFF.

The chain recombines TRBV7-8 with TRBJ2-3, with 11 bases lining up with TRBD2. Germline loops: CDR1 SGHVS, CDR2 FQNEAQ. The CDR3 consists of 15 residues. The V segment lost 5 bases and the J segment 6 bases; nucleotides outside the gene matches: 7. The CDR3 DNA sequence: TGTGCCAGCAGCCCCTCCGGGACTAGCGGCGATACGCAGTATTTT. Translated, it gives CASSPSGTSGDTQYF. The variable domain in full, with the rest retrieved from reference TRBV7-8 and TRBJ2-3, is GAGVSQSPRYKVAKRGQDVALRCDPISGHVSLFWYQQALGQGPEFLTYFQNEAQLDKSGLPSDRFFAERPEGSVSTLKIQRTQQEDSAVYLCASSPSGTSGDTQYFGPGTRLTVL.

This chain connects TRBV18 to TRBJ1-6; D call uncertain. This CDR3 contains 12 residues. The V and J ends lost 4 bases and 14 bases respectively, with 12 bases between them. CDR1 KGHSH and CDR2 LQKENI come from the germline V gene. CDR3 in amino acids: CASSRLGASLHF. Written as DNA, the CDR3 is TGTGCCAGCTCACGATTAGGAGCCTCCCTCCACTTT.

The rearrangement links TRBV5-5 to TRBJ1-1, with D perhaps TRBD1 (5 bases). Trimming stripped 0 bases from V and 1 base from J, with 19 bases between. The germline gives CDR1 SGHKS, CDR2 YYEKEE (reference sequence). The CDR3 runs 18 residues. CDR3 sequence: CASSLAGGPTRRNTEAFF. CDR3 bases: TGTGCCAGCAGCTTGGCCGGGGGACCCACCCGCCGGAACACTGAAGCTTTCTTT.